Sequencing of this T cell receptor beta chain was carried out in a study of response to subunit inactivated influenza vaccine. Findings and caveats of the study: The authors put forward the suggestion that each seasonal influenza vaccination may bring in only a limited number of new T cells.

From the RT-PCR reads, TCRdb called clonotypes with MiXCR, one entry per CDR3 protein. The table has about 520,000 distinct CDR3 sequences, 25% seen once; the top ten hold over 1.5%. Trimming shortened V by 6 bases and J by 7 bases, and 18 bases separated the two germline ends. Germline loops: CDR1 SGHAT, CDR2 FQNNGV. The length of the CDR3 is 14 residues. As to this clonotype: Its antigen is as yet unknown.

The chain recombines TRBV11-2 with TRBJ2-5, with D possibly TRBD2 on 6 matching bases. The TCR originated in a man aged 45-65 years who received an inactivated influenza vaccine. The material was CD4+ T cells sorted from PBMCs, obtained more than 4 days after vaccination. This CDR3 is CASSPGSNLGTQYF. As DNA, the CDR3 is TGTGCCAGCAGTCCCGGGAGCAACCTTGGGACCCAGTACTTC. Full variable domain (missing parts from reference TRBV11-2 and TRBJ2-5): EAGVAQSPRYKIIEKRQSVAFWCNPISGHATLYWYQQILGQGPKLLIQFQNNGVVDDSQLPKDRFSAERLKGVDSTLKIQPAKLEDSAVYLCASSPGSNLGTQYFGPGTRLLVL.